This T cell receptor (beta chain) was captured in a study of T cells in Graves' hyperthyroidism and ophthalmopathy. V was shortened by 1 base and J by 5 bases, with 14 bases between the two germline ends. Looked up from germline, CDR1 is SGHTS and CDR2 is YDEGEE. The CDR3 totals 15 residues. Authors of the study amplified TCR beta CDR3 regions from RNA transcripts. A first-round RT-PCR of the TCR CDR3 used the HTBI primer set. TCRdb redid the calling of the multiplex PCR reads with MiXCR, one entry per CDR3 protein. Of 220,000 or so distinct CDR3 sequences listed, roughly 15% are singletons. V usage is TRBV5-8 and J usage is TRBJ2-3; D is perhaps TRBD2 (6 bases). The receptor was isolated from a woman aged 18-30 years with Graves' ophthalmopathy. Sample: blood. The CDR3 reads CASSLRQTRGDTQYF. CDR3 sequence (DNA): TGTGCCAGCAGCTTGAGACAGACTAGAGGAGATACGCAGTATTTT. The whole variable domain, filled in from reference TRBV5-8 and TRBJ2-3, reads EAGVTQSPTHLIKTRGQQATLRCSPISGHTSVYWYQQALGLGLQFLLWYDEGEERNRGNFPPRFSGRQFPNYSSELNVNALELEDSALYLCASSLRQTRGDTQYFGPGTRLTVL.